This T cell receptor beta chain was identified during a study of chemoradiotherapy in HPV16-positive cancers. Study-wide background: Candidate HPV-specific T-cell clones and common TCR motifs came from functional assays in a couple of HPV16-positive patients. Broader study findings: Functional assays defining HPV-specific T cells used only two HPV16-positive patients. For HPV16-positive patients, expanding HPV-responsive T cells associated with longer recurrence-free survival. Non-HPV-specific T cells did not expand in tumors during treatment, whereas candidate HPV-specific clones and E7-related motifs did.

As to this clone: The antigen is not known.

Germline values: CDR1 MNHNY, CDR2 SVGAGI (reference sequence). V lost 4 bases and J lost 4, with 7 bases in between. This CDR3 has 12 residues. Produced via immunoSEQ multiplex PCR; TCRdb's table is partial and in-frame only. The sample holds about 33,000 clones, 85% to 90% seen once. This specimen consisted of blood, obtained from a patient who underwent chemoradiotherapy. This rearrangement joins TRBV6-6 to TRBJ1-1, with D maybe TRBD1 (5 bases). The sequence came from a human donor with HPV-associated anogenital cancer. This chain's CDR3 is CASSSRGTEAFF. The CDR3 DNA sequence: TGTGCCAGCAGTTCGAGGGGCACTGAAGCTTTCTTT.